What follows describes a single T cell receptor (beta chain). Its antigen specificity is not known. No clone much larger than this one lies a single base away; base qualities are absent. Library construction relied on PCR. TCR sequencing of DNA from cultured CD4+ T cells used the Oncomine TCR Beta short-read assay at the Johns Hopkins FTIC core. Genomic DNA was extracted from the cultured CD4+ T cells with the QIAamp micro DNA kit. Oncomine TCR Beta libraries from cultured CD4+ T cells were pooled using unique dual indexes and sequenced on an Illumina iSeq 100. On the authors' methods: Non-productive sequences were removed, and CDR3s that did not start with C, did not end with F or W, or were shorter than 7 amino acids were discarded. The MANAFEST web application was used to identify antigen-specific clonotypes by comparing peptide-stimulated wells against reference wells and other culture wells. To be called positive, a clone needed an FDR below 0.05, an odds ratio above 5, and a productive frequency above 0.1% in at least two of three replicate wells. Cross-reactive clonotypes were defined as significantly expanded in both SARS-CoV-2 spike wells and at least one common cold coronavirus spike condition. Levenshtein distances (stringdist) and unrooted phylogenetic trees (ape) in R version 3.6.1 were used to assess CDR3 homology. In TCRdb, the public reads were trimmed at Q25 with fastp and aligned with MiXCR, with productive beta chains retained. Identical CDR3 proteins give one entry, which carries the most common genes and DNA. In this record, the V and J calls reflect TCRdb's handling and not the investigators' own analysis. This sample comprises roughly 4,000 distinct CDR3 sequences, approximately 21% of them detected only once. Of the sample, around 20% falls within the top ten clones.

This specimen belongs to a study of vaccination and CD4 T cells after COVID-19 (dated by TCRdb to the early 2020s). Regarding the research as a whole: Convalescent patients had a positive SARS-CoV-2 result on nasal swab PCR, and of these patients, several had mild disease and one had severe disease. Post-vaccine blood samples were collected a median of approximately 72 days after the second vaccine dose, ranging from roughly 12 to 241 days. Post-COVID blood samples were collected from convalescent patients a median of around 96 days after diagnosis, with a range of about 35 to 161 days. For stimulating the cultures, overlapping spike peptide pools were used, derived from SARS-CoV-2 as well as from the common cold coronaviruses HCoV-NL63, HCoV-OC43 and HCoV-229E. The spike-specific CD4+ TCR repertoire was compared before and after mRNA vaccination in about nine COVID-19 convalescent patients and a handful of infection-naive healthy vaccine recipients. The convalescent cohort comprised six males and four females, including two Hispanic individuals, seven Caucasians, two Asians and one multiracial person. Control cultures received a CEFX viral epitope pool as the positive control, an HIV-1 Nef peptide pool as the negative control, or no peptide. Two doses of either the Pfizer-BioNTech BNT162b2 vaccine (n=8) or the Moderna mRNA-1273 vaccine (n=2) were administered to participants. General study outcomes and caveats: Of the vaccine-specific clones found in convalescent patients, nearly all (304 of 307) were mono-reactive for SARS-CoV-2 spike instead of being cross-reactive with common cold coronaviruses. Only a relatively small number of convalescent patients were included in the study, and early timepoints following natural infection were not analyzed. The median number of SARS-CoV-2-reactive clonotypes rose from approximately 20 after infection to roughly 38 after vaccination, but the change was not significant. Among the post-vaccine SARS-CoV-2-reactive clones in convalescent patients, a median 86.3% showed up only after vaccination, which suggests vaccine-specific priming.

What the treatment or condition label conveys for this sample: approximately nine-day PBMC culture with coronavirus spike peptide pools or control peptides (ViraFEST assay). The ViraFEST assay was used in the study, in which antigen-specific T cells were expanded with peptide pools and expanded clonotypes were subsequently identified by TCR sequencing. The positive SARS-CoV-2 PCR tests of the convalescent patients were dated from March to December 2020, before the Alpha, Beta and Delta variants emerged in the United States. PBMCs were cultured at around 2.2 million per well in IMDM supplemented with about 5.5% human AB serum and 8 to 10 IU/ml IL-2, with approximately 11 ug/ml peptide pools added. Half of the culture medium was replaced with fresh IL-2-containing medium on days 3 and 7. After 10 days of culture, CD4+ T cells were isolated by negative selection using the EasySep CD4+ T cell isolation kit. Ficoll-Paque Plus gradient centrifugation was used to isolate PBMCs from whole blood, and the isolated PBMCs were then either used fresh or cryopreserved at -140C. In general, triplicate wells were set up for every culture condition.

The CDR3 contains 15 residues, cysteine and phenylalanine counted. Only the CDR3 DNA stays, 45 bases, in frame from base 1. V was cut back by 1 base and J by 0 bases, leaving a gap of 12 bases between them. The CDR1 and CDR2 encoded by the germline V gene (reference sequence) are DFQATT and SNEGSKA. This sequence uses TRBV20-1 and TRBJ1-2; the D region possibly corresponds to TRBD1 (6 bases align). The sequence was collected from a human donor who had recovered from COVID-19. Specimen: CD4+ T cells from blood, cultured in vitro. The nucleotide sequence reads TGCAGTGCTAGAGCCAGGACAGACCCTAACTATGGCTACACCTTC. Its amino acids are CSARARTDPNYGYTF.